The 5 T cell receptor beta chains below were found in one sample sequenced in a study of T cells in Graves' hyperthyroidism and ophthalmopathy. RNA transcripts gave rise to amplified TCR beta CDR3 regions. First-round RT-PCR targeting the TCR CDR3 was performed with the HTBI primer set. TCRdb independently ran MiXCR on the multiplex PCR reads; one entry per CDR3 protein. Of 600,000 to 700,000 distinct CDR3 sequences listed, 45% are singletons. Source material: peripheral blood or thyroid tissue (not recorded which). These receptors were collected from an adult man with Graves' disease, either hyperthyroidism or ophthalmopathy (not recorded which).

This clonotype was observed a single time. V gene TRBV7-9 combines with J gene TRBJ2-7, with TRBD2 identical over 9 bases. The CDR3 extends over 14 amino acids. V trimming: 6 bases; J trimming: 0 bases; junction bases outside the gene matches: 3. Germline V gene data show CDR1 as SEHNR and CDR2 as FQNEAQ (reference sequence). In nucleotides, the CDR3 is TGTGCCAGCAGTGTAGCGGGGGACTCCTACGAGCAGTACTTC. Protein sequence: CASSVAGDSYEQYF. The full variable domain, completed using reference TRBV7-9 and TRBJ2-7, is DTGVSQNPRHKITKRGQNVTFRCDPISEHNRLYWYRQTLGQGPEFLTYFQNEAQLEKSRLLSDRFSAERPKGSFSTLEIQRTEQGDSAMYLCASSVAGDSYEQYFGPGTRLTVT.

This clonotype was found many times. In DNA, the CDR3 is TGCAGCGTTGTCTTCCGGCAGACCCTCTATGGCTACACCTTC. It encodes CSVVFRQTLYGYTF. J is TRBJ1-2 and V is TRBV29-1; D unresolved. The germline gives CDR1 SQVTM, CDR2 ANQGSEA. The CDR3 contains 14 residues. V lost 4 bases and J lost 4, with 16 bases in between.

This clonotype was detected many times. The CDR3 nucleotides read TGTGCCAGCAGCCAAACAGGGGCCGGGGCCAACGTCCTGACTTTC. Amino acids: CASSQTGAGANVLTF. The V and J genes are TRBV14 and TRBJ2-6, with 7 bases matching TRBD1. V was clipped by 2 bases and J by 4 bases; unmatched bases: 2. From germline, CDR1 is SGHDN and CDR2 FVKESK. This CDR3 comprises 15 residues.

In this sample, this clonotype turned up many times. The V gene is TRBV24-1, the J gene TRBJ1-2; possible D gene TRBD1, 5 bases. The CDR3 totals 14 residues. Germline loops: CDR1 KGHDR, CDR2 SFDVKD. V was cut by 5 bases and J by 3 bases, with 12 bases left in between. The CDR3 sequence: CATSGRGRDYGYTF. DNA of the CDR3: TGTGCCACCAGTGGTCGGGGGAGGGACTATGGCTACACCTTC.

The genes are TRBV2 and TRBJ1-2; D gene uncertain. Trimming stripped 8 bases from V and 3 bases from J, with 13 bases between. The CDR3 extends over 13 amino acids. Germline loops: CDR1 SNHLY, CDR2 FYNNEI. CDR3 coding DNA: TGTGCCAGCTCGCCCGTATTAGACTATGGCTACACCTTC. Its translation: CASSPVLDYGYTF.